These 6 T cell receptor beta chains originate from one sample sequenced in a study of blood T cell repertoires in COVID-19. The assay was immunoSEQ multiplex PCR, and TCRdb's table has in-frame clones only and misses some. The sample consists of roughly 120,000 clones, 65% to 85% of them appearing once. The source material was peripheral blood. The receptors shown here come from a man in his sixties or seventies with acute or convalescent COVID-19.

V gene TRBV10-3 combines with J gene TRBJ1-1; D ambiguous. This CDR3 region has 13 residues. The V gene's germline CDR1 is ENHRY and CDR2 SYGVKD. With 10 bases removed from V and 1 base from J, the gap between germline ends came to 13 bases. The DNA of the CDR3 is TGTGCCAGTGTAGAAGATAAGAACACTGAAGCTTTCTTT. Its protein product is CASVEDKNTEAFF.

The rearrangement uses TRBV7-9 and TRBJ2-7; D might be TRBD1 (6 bases). Germline assignment: CDR1 SEHNR and CDR2 FQNEAQ (reference sequence). Trimming removed 1 base at V and 6 bases at J, with 16 bases between. CDR3 size: 15 residues. The CDR3 sequence: CASSLEWDTRAEQYF. Here the CDR3 DNA reads TGTGCCAGCAGCTTAGAATGGGACACCCGCGCCGAGCAGTACTTC.

The chain carries TRBV18 and TRBJ1-1; D gene unclear. Germline V gene lookup returns CDR1 KGHSH and CDR2 LQKENI. The CDR3 has 10 residues. V lost 8 bases to trimming and J lost 3 bases, with 4 bases between them. CDR3 loop: CASRDTEAFF. The CDR3 DNA reads as TGTGCCAGCCGGGACACTGAAGCTTTCTTT.

The chain carries TRBV11-2 and TRBJ2-1, with D possibly TRBD1 on 6 matching bases. V was shortened by 5 bases and J by 4 bases, with 12 bases between the two germline ends. Germline assignment: CDR1 SGHAT and CDR2 FQNNGV. This CDR3 is 14 amino acids long. The CDR3 loop reads CASSVAGAYNEQFF. The DNA for the CDR3 is TGTGCCAGCAGCGTTGCAGGGGCGTACAATGAGCAGTTCTTC.

J is TRBJ1-2 and V is TRBV29-1; D unclear. CDR3 length: 13 amino acids. Looked up from germline, CDR1 is SQVTM and CDR2 is ANQGSEA. Trimming removed 2 bases at V and 4 bases at J, with 11 bases between. CDR3 DNA: TGCAGCGTTGAACCGGACGGGATCTATGGCTACACCTTC. Translated, it gives CSVEPDGIYGYTF. Based on the CDR3 plus reference TRBV29-1 and TRBJ1-2, the full variable domain is SAVISQKPSRDICQRGTSLTIQCQVDSQVTMMFWYRQQPGQSLTLIATANQGSEATYESGFVIDKFPISRPNLTFSTLTVSNMSPEDSSIYLCSVEPDGIYGYTFGSGTRLTVV.

The chain carries TRBV9 and TRBJ2-3; 11 positions match TRBD2. Germline V lookup: CDR1 SGDLS, CDR2 YYNGEE. The CDR3 is made up of 13 amino acids. V gave up 3 bases and J gave up 14 bases; unmatched junction bases: 8. The CDR3 nucleotides are TGTGCCAGCAGCGCCCCTAGCGGGGGGCCGCCGTATTTT. Residues: CASSAPSGGPPYF.